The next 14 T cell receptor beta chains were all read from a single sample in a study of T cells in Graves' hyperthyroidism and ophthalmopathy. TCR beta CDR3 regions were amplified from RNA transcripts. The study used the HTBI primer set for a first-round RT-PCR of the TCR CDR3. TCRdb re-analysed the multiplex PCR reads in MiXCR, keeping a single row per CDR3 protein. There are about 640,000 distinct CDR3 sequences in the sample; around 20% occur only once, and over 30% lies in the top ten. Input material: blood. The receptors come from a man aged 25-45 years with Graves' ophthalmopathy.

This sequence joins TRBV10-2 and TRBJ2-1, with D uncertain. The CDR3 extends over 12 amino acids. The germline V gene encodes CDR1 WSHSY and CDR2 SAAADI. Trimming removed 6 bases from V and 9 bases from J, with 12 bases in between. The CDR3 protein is CASRAVRTEQFF. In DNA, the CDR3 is TGCGCCAGCAGGGCCGTTCGGACTGAGCAGTTCTTC.

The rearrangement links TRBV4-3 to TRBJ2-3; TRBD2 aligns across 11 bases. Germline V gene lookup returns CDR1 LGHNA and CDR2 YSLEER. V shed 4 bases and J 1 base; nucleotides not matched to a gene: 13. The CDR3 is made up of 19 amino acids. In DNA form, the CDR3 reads TGCGCCAGCAGCCCCCGAAGACTAGCGGGAATATTCGGCACAGATACGCAGTATTTT. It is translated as CASSPRRLAGIFGTDTQYF.

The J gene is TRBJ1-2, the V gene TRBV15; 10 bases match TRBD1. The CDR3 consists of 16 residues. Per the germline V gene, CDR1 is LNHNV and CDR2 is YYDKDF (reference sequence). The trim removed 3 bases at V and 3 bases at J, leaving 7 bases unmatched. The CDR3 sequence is CATSSEDRGYYYGYTF. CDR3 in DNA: TGTGCCACCAGCAGCGAGGACAGGGGGTACTACTATGGCTACACCTTC.

CDR3 residues: CASSPPSAHEQFF. In DNA form, the CDR3 reads TGTGCCAGCAGCCCACCATCGGCCCATGAGCAGTTCTTC. This chain uses TRBV7-8 with TRBJ2-1; D ambiguous. The V end lost 5 bases, the J end lost 8 bases, and 13 bases lay between the germline ends. This CDR3 is 13 amino acids long. CDR1 is SGHVS and CDR2 is FQNEAQ in the germline V gene.

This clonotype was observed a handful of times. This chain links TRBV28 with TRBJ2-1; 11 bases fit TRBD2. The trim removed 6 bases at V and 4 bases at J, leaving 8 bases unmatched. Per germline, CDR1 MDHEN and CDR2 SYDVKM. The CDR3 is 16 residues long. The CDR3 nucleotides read TGTGCCAGCAGGTACGGGACTAGCGGACCTTACAATGAGCAGTTCTTC. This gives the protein CASRYGTSGPYNEQFF.

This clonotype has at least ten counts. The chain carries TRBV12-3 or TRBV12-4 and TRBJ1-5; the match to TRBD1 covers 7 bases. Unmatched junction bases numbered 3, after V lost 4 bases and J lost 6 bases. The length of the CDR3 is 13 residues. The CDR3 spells CASSSSGGQPQHF. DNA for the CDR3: TGTGCCAGCAGTTCCTCAGGGGGTCAGCCCCAGCATTTT.

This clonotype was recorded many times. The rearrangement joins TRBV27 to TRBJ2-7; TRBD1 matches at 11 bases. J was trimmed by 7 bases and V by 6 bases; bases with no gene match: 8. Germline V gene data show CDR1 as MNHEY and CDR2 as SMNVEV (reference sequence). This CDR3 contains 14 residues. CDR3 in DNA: TGTGCCAGCAGCTACGGACAGGGGGCTCGGGAGCAGTACTTC. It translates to CASSYGQGAREQYF.

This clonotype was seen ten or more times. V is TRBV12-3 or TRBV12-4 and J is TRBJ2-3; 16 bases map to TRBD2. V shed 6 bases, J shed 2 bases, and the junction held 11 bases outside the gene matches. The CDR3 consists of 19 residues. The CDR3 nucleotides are TGTGCCAGCAGCCGACCCCCCGGGACTAGCGGGAGGGCCACAGATACGCAGTATTTT. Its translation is CASSRPPGTSGRATDTQYF.

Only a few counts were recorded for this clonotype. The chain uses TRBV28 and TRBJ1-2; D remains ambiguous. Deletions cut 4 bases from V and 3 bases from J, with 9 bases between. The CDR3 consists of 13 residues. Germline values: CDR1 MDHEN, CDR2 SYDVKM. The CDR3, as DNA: TGTGCCAGCAGTTCGGTCGAGGACTATGGCTACACCTTC. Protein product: CASSSVEDYGYTF.

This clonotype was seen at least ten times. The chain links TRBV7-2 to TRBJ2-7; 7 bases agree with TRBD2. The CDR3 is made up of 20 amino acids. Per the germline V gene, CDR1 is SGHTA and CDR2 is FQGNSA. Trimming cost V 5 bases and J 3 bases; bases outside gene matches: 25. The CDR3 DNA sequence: TGTGCCAGCAGCCTCCCCAGCTTAGCGGGTTGGACAAAGGATGGCTACGAGCAGTACTTC. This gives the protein CASSLPSLAGWTKDGYEQYF.

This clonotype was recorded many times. The CDR3 nucleotides read TGTGCCAGCTCACCACAAGGGGGGCTGGGCACTGAAGCTTTCTTT. Protein product: CASSPQGGLGTEAFF. The chain links TRBV18 to TRBJ1-1, with D possibly matching TRBD1 (6 bases). There are 15 residues in the CDR3. The ends were cut back, 1 base at V and 4 bases at J, with 13 bases in the middle. Germline V gene sequence: CDR1 KGHSH, CDR2 LQKENI.

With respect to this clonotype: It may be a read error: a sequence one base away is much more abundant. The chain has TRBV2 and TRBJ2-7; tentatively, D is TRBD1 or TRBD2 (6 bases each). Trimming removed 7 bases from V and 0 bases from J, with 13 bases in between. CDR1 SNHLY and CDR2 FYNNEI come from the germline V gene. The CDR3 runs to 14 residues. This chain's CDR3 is CASKDRGVSYEQYF. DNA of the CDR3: TGTGCCAGCAAAGATAGGGGGGTCTCCTACGAGCAGTACTTC.

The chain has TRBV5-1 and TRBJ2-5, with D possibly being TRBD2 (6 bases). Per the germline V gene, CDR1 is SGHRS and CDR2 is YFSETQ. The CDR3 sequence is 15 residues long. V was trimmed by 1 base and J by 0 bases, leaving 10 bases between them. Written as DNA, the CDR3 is TGCGCCAGCAGCTTGTTTCGCGGGGACCAAGAGACCCAGTACTTC. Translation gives CASSLFRGDQETQYF.

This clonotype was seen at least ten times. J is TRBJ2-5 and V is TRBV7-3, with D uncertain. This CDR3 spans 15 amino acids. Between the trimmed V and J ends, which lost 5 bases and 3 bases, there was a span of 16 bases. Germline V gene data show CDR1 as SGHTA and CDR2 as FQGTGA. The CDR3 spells CASSRPRKQEETQYF. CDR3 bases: TGTGCCAGCAGCCGCCCCAGGAAGCAGGAAGAGACCCAGTACTTC. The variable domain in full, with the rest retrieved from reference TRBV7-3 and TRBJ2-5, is GAGVSQTPSNKVTEKGKYVELRCDPISGHTALYWYRQSLGQGPEFLIYFQGTGAADDSGLPNDRFFAVRPEGSVSTLKIQRTERGDSAVYLCASSRPRKQEETQYFGPGTRLLVL.